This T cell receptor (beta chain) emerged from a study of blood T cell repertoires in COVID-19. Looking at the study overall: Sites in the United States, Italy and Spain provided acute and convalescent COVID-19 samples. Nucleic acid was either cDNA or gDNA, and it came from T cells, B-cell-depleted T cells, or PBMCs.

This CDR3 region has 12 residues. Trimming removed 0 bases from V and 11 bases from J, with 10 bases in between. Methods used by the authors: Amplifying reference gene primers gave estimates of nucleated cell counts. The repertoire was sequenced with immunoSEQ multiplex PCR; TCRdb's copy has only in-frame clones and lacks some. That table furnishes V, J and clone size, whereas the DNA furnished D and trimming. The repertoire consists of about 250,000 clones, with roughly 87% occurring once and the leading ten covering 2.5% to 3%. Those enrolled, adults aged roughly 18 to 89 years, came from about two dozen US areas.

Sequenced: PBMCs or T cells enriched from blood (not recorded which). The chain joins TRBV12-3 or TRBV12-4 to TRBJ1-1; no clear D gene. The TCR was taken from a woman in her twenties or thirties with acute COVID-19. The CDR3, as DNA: TGTGCCAGCAGTTTAGCGGTACTCTCTGCTTTCTTT. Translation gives CASSLAVLSAFF.